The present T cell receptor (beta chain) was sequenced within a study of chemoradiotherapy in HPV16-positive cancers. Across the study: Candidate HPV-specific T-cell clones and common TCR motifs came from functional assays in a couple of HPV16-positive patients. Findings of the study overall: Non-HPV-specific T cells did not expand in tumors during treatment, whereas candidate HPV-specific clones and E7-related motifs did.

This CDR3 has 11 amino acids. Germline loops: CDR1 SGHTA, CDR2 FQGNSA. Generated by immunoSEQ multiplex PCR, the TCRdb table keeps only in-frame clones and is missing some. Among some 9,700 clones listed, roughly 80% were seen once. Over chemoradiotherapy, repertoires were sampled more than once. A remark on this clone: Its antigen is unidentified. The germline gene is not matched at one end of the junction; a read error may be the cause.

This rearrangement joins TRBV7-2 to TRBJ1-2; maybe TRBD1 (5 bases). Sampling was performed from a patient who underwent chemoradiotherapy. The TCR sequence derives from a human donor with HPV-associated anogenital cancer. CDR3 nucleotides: TGTGCCAGCAGCAGGGACCCCCCGGCATTCTTC. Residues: CASSRDPPAFF.